Below, 27 T cell receptor beta chains from the same sample are listed, as sequenced in a study of siplizumab effects on memory and regulatory T cells. Profiling relied on immunoSEQ multiplex PCR, and the TCRdb table lists in-frame clones only, not all of them. The top ten clones hold around 0.73% of a sample with about 110,000 clones, just over 90% of them seen once. Sequences were obtained from Tregs sorted from blood. The receptors were sampled from a human donor in good health.

The chain has TRBV7-8 and TRBJ1-6, with TRBD1 identical over 10 bases. This CDR3 region has 16 residues. Trimming took 5 bases from V and 6 from J; bases not matched to a gene: 7. The germline gives CDR1 SGHVS, CDR2 FQNEAQ. Here the CDR3 DNA reads TGTGCCAGCAGCCCGATGGGACAGGGGATTAATTCACCCCTCCACTTT. Its protein product is CASSPMGQGINSPLHF.

This chain connects TRBV10-3 to TRBJ2-5; 7 bases fit TRBD1. The CDR3 contains 13 residues. Germline values: CDR1 ENHRY, CDR2 SYGVKD. Unmatched junction bases numbered 6, after V lost 6 bases and J lost 5 bases. CDR3 sequence (DNA): TGTGCCATCAGAGGACAGGTATACGAGACCCAGTACTTC. It encodes CAIRGQVYETQYF.

This clone was recorded a few times. The rearrangement joins TRBV9 to TRBJ2-5, with TRBD1 matching over 8 bases. The germline V gene has CDR1 SGDLS and CDR2 YYNGEE. The CDR3 is 14 amino acids. The ends lost 5 bases at V and 1 base at J; junction bases unmatched: 4. The CDR3 sequence is CASSVDRGQETQYF. Written as DNA, the CDR3 is TGTGCCAGCAGTGTCGACAGGGGCCAAGAGACCCAGTACTTC.

The rearrangement uses TRBV5-1 and TRBJ1-1; unclear D gene. V was cut by 0 bases and J by 0 bases, with 9 bases left in between. This CDR3 is built from 15 residues. The germline gives CDR1 SGHRS, CDR2 YFSETQ. The CDR3 region is CASSLVGAVNTEAFF. The CDR3 bases are TGCGCCAGCAGCTTGGTAGGTGCGGTGAACACTGAAGCTTTCTTT.

This clone was picked up one time. The V gene is TRBV29-1, the J gene TRBJ2-1; TRBD2 matches at 12 bases. Germline CDR1 and CDR2: SQVTM and ANQGSEA. With 7 bases clipped from V and 4 bases from J, the junction kept 5 bases outside the gene matches. The CDR3 consists of 14 residues. The CDR3 DNA sequence: TGCAGCGGGACTAGCGGGAATATATACAATGAGCAGTTCTTC. Translation gives CSGTSGNIYNEQFF.

This chain joins TRBV5-1 and TRBJ1-1, with a tentative D call TRBD1 (5 bases). Germline loops: CDR1 SGHRS, CDR2 YFSETQ. The CDR3 is 14 residues long. Trimming took off 4 bases at V and 4 bases at J, with 14 bases between the two ends. CDR3 region: CASSTGTPSTEAFF. The CDR3 DNA follows: TGCGCCAGCAGCACCGGGACCCCCAGCACTGAAGCTTTCTTT.

V gene TRBV5-4 combines with J gene TRBJ2-5, with a tentative D call TRBD2 (5 bases). The CDR3 runs 14 residues. V was cut by 0 bases and J by 2 bases, with 8 bases left in between. From germline, CDR1 is SGHNT and CDR2 YYREEE (reference sequence). The CDR3: CASSLATNQETQYF. Here the CDR3 DNA reads TGTGCCAGCAGCTTGGCGACTAATCAAGAGACCCAGTACTTC.

This chain uses TRBV5-1 with TRBJ2-5, with D possibly being TRBD2 (5 bases). V lost 0 bases and J lost 4, with 10 bases in between. The CDR3 length is 14 residues. Germline loops: CDR1 SGHRS, CDR2 YFSETQ. The CDR3 sequence is CASSLVRGSETQYF. The CDR3 nucleotides read TGCGCCAGCAGCTTGGTTCGGGGTTCAGAGACCCAGTACTTC. The full variable domain, completed using reference TRBV5-1 and TRBJ2-5, is KAGVTQTPRYLIKTRGQQVTLSCSPISGHRSVSWYQQTPGQGLQFLFEYFSETQRNKGNFPGRFSGRQFSNSRSEMNVSTLELGDSALYLCASSLVRGSETQYFGPGTRLLVL.

The chain is built from TRBV5-4 and TRBJ2-4, with 7 bases aligning to TRBD1. CDR1 is SGHNT, CDR2 YYREEE, per germline (reference sequence). The CDR3 runs to 16 residues. V lost 4 bases and J lost 0; bases outside the gene matches: 7. The CDR3 is CASSRQQGIAKNIQYF. In DNA, the CDR3 is TGTGCCAGCAGCCGACAACAGGGGATAGCCAAAAACATTCAGTACTTC.

The chain couples TRBV10-1 to TRBJ2-5; D call uncertain. With 6 bases removed from V and 5 bases from J, the gap between germline ends came to 13 bases. Germline CDR1 and CDR2: WNHNN and SYGVQD (reference sequence). This CDR3 is built from 13 residues. CDR3 nucleotide sequence: TGCGCCAGCAGCTTTACGGGTGGTGAGACCCAGTACTTC. It yields the protein CASSFTGGETQYF.

This clone was observed once. The chain uses TRBV7-2 and TRBJ2-1; D might be TRBD2 (6 bases). From germline, CDR1 is SGHTA and CDR2 FQGNSA. There are 15 residues in the CDR3. V was pared by 5 bases and J by 12 bases, with 23 bases between. The CDR3 here is CASSRDSVYSIGQFF. DNA for the CDR3: TGTGCCAGCAGCCGGGACTCCGTCTATTCAATCGGGCAGTTCTTC.

The chain employs TRBV27 and TRBJ1-5, with D uncertain. The V gene lost 0 bases and the J gene lost 4 bases, with 4 bases spanning the gap. CDR1 and CDR2 (germline): MNHEY, SMNVEV (reference sequence). This CDR3 has 13 amino acids. In nucleotides, the CDR3 is TGTGCCAGCAGTTTATCAATAAATCAGCCCCAGCATTTT. Translating gives CASSLSINQPQHF.

CDR3 DNA sequence: TGTGCCAGCAGTTATAGTAACAGGGTAAAAAACATTCAGTACTTC. Encoded protein: CASSYSNRVKNIQYF. The chain joins TRBV6-5 to TRBJ2-4; TRBD1 is a possible D gene (6 bases). The CDR3 extends over 15 amino acids. The V end was cut by 3 bases, the J end by 4 bases, with 13 bases between. The germline gives CDR1 MNHEY, CDR2 SVGAGI.

A remark on this clone: At one end the junction does not follow the germline gene, possibly because of a read error. Within the sample, other DNA sequences also encode this same CDR3. The chain couples TRBV19 to TRBJ2-5; D possibly corresponds to TRBD1 (6 bases). The CDR3 has 13 residues. Germline lookup yields CDR1 LNHDA and CDR2 SQIVND (reference sequence). The CDR3 DNA reads as TGCGCCAGTATGGCCAGGGGTGCGAAGACCCAGTACTTC. The encoded protein is CASMARGAKTQYF.

The chain couples TRBV19 to TRBJ2-7; 10 positions agree with TRBD1. Germline V gene sequence: CDR1 LNHDA, CDR2 SQIVND (reference sequence). This CDR3 contains 14 residues. Germline trimming cut 6 bases from V and 2 bases from J; bases unmatched to any gene: 4. DNA for the CDR3: TGTGCCAGTAGGCCCGGGACAGGGGCCTACGAGCAGTACTTC. Its translation is CASRPGTGAYEQYF.

The chain has TRBV14 and TRBJ2-5, with no clear D. The V gene lost 3 bases and the J gene lost 6 bases, with 11 bases spanning the gap. The germline gives CDR1 SGHDN, CDR2 FVKESK. The CDR3 extends over 13 amino acids. The CDR3 sequence: CASSQAPAKTQYF. The CDR3 nucleotides are TGTGCCAGCAGCCAGGCGCCGGCAAAGACCCAGTACTTC.

The chain uses TRBV29-1 and TRBJ1-1; D perhaps matches TRBD1 (6 bases). This CDR3 contains 15 residues. V lost 4 bases and J lost 2, with 17 bases in between. CDR1 is SQVTM and CDR2 is ANQGSEA in the germline V gene. The CDR3 DNA reads as TGCAGCGTTGGAGGGGGGGGCTCGTTCAACACTGAAGCTTTCTTT. As protein: CSVGGGGSFNTEAFF. Full variable domain (outside the CDR3, taken from reference TRBV29-1 and TRBJ1-1): SAVISQKPSRDICQRGTSLTIQCQVDSQVTMMFWYRQQPGQSLTLIATANQGSEATYESGFVIDKFPISRPNLTFSTLTVSNMSPEDSSIYLCSVGGGGSFNTEAFFGQGTRLTVV.

This clone was observed once. This chain links TRBV5-1 with TRBJ1-2, with D possibly TRBD1 on 5 matching bases. Per the germline V gene, CDR1 is SGHRS and CDR2 is YFSETQ. This CDR3 region has 14 residues. V dropped 3 bases and J dropped 4 bases, with 13 bases sitting between them. CDR3 residues: CASSSWDAVYGYTF. The CDR3 DNA sequence: TGCGCCAGCAGCTCTTGGGACGCCGTCTATGGCTACACCTTC.

This chain joins TRBV5-4 and TRBJ2-6, with D perhaps TRBD1 (6 bases). The V gene lost 0 bases and the J gene lost 3 bases, with 13 bases spanning the gap. Per the germline V gene, CDR1 is SGHNT and CDR2 is YYREEE (reference sequence). The CDR3 sequence is 17 residues long. CDR3 bases: TGTGCCAGCAGCTTGGTTGCAGGGGCCCGTGGGGCCAACGTCCTGACTTTC. Translated: CASSLVAGARGANVLTF.

The J gene is TRBJ2-7, the V gene TRBV25-1; 9 nucleotides align to TRBD2. The CDR3 is 14 amino acids. Germline-derived CDR1 and CDR2 are MGHDK and SYGVNS. With V trimmed by 5 bases and J by 2 bases, 4 bases remained unmatched. The CDR3 DNA is TGTGCCAGCAGTCAGGCGGGGGGGCCCTACGAGCAGTACTTC. Translated, it gives CASSQAGGPYEQYF.

This chain joins TRBV7-3 and TRBJ2-1, with 7 bases matching TRBD2. This CDR3 contains 15 residues. After removal of 5 bases from V and 3 bases from J, the junction contained 7 bases not matched to a gene. The germline V gene has CDR1 SGHTA and CDR2 FQGTGA. Here the CDR3 DNA reads TGTGCCAGCAGCCCCCACGGACTAGACTACAATGAGCAGTTCTTC. It translates to CASSPHGLDYNEQFF.

This chain joins TRBV5-4 and TRBJ1-3; D gene ambiguous. The CDR3 is made up of 17 amino acids. V lost 0 bases, J lost 0 bases, and 13 bases lay in between. CDR1 is SGHNT and CDR2 is YYREEE in the germline V gene (reference sequence). CDR3 coding DNA: TGTGCCAGCAGCTTGGCCCCCTCGGGTTCCTCTGGAAACACCATATATTTT. Translation: CASSLAPSGSSGNTIYF.

V and J are TRBV10-3 and TRBJ1-2; D uncertain. This CDR3 has 13 residues. V was trimmed by 5 bases and J by 0 bases, leaving 7 bases between them. Per germline, CDR1 ENHRY and CDR2 SYGVKD. CDR3 coding DNA: TGTGCCATCAGTACCACCACTAACTATGGCTACACCTTC. As protein: CAISTTTNYGYTF.

The genes are TRBV7-9 and TRBJ1-2; 9 positions agree with TRBD1. The CDR3 is made up of 14 amino acids. The germline V gene has CDR1 SEHNR and CDR2 FQNEAQ (reference sequence). The ends lost 4 bases at V and 6 bases at J; junction bases unmatched: 6. CDR3 loop: CASSSTGGLDGYTF. DNA of the CDR3: TGTGCCAGCAGCTCGACAGGGGGTCTGGATGGCTACACCTTC.

The genes are TRBV5-6 and TRBJ1-2, with unresolved D. This CDR3 region has 13 residues. CDR1 is SGHDT, CDR2 YYEEEE, per germline. V lost 2 bases and J lost 3, with 8 bases in between. Here the CDR3 DNA reads TGTGCCAGCAGCTTCAGCAGAGACTATGGCTACACCTTC. It yields the protein CASSFSRDYGYTF.

J is TRBJ2-5 and V is TRBV12-5; no definite D call. CDR3 length: 11 amino acids. V lost 1 base and J 3 bases, leaving 0 bases between the germline ends. CDR1 is LGHNT and CDR2 is FRNRAP in the germline V gene. This chain's CDR3 is CASGLEETQYF. CDR3 in DNA: TGTGCTAGTGGTTTGGAAGAGACCCAGTACTTC.

This clone showed up just once. The chain employs TRBV20-1 and TRBJ1-1; tentatively, D is TRBD1 (5 bases). Trimming left V 5 bases short and J 1 base short, with 5 bases between. This CDR3 is 11 amino acids long. The germline gives CDR1 DFQATT, CDR2 SNEGSKA (reference sequence). CDR3 loop: CSAGTNTEAFF. CDR3 in DNA: TGCAGTGCTGGGACGAACACTGAAGCTTTCTTT.